Shown below are 5 T cell receptor beta chains from a single sample sequenced in a study of T cell responses to AZD1222 COVID-19 vaccine. Only in-frame clones appear in the TCRdb table, and some are missing; sequencing was by immunoSEQ multiplex PCR. The sample lists more than 85,000 clones; about 89% were seen once. This specimen consisted of peripheral blood, obtained on day 0 of AZD1222 vaccination. These receptors came from an adult in good health.

The V call is TRBV3-1 (or the pseudogene TRBV3-2), the J call TRBJ1-5; D gene unclear. The germline V gene encodes CDR1 LGHDT and CDR2 YNNKEL (reference sequence). The V end lost 6 bases, the J end lost 0 bases, and 12 bases lay between the germline ends. CDR3 size: 15 residues. The CDR3 spells CASSLDGYSNQPQHF. The CDR3 DNA follows: TGTGCCAGCAGTCTGGACGGTTATAGCAATCAGCCCCAGCATTTT.

The chain carries TRBV12-3 or TRBV12-4 and TRBJ2-1; 9 bases are a match to TRBD1. CDR3 length equals 13 residues. The V segment lost 7 bases and the J segment 9 bases; nucleotides outside the gene matches: 7. DNA for the CDR3: TGTGCCAGCACCGGGACAGGGTATGGTGAGCAGTTCTTC. It specifies CASTGTGYGEQFF.

As regards this clone: The sample contains more than one DNA sequence encoding this CDR3. The CDR3 nucleotides are TGTGCCAGCAGCCCGCGCAGGGGGCAAGAGACCCAGTACTTC. Translating it yields CASSPRRGQETQYF. This chain connects TRBV7-2 to TRBJ2-5; 7 bases line up with TRBD1. The V and J ends lost 5 bases and 2 bases, in that order; junction bases with no gene match: 5. The CDR3 is made up of 14 amino acids. The germline CDR1 and CDR2 sequences are SGHTA and FQGNSA.

The chain has TRBV30 and TRBJ1-5, with D tentatively TRBD1 (6 bases). From germline, CDR1 is GTSNPN and CDR2 SVGIG (reference sequence). V lost 1 base to trimming and J lost 1 base, with 11 bases between them. The length of the CDR3 is 15 residues. The CDR3 reads CAWSAGAGSNQPQHF. CDR3 coding DNA: TGTGCCTGGAGTGCAGGGGCAGGGAGCAATCAGCCCCAGCATTTT. The full variable domain, with the rest looked up from reference TRBV30 and TRBJ1-5, is SQTIHQWPATLVQPVGSPLSLECTVEGTSNPNLYWYRQAAGRGLQLLFYSVGIGQISSEVPQNLSASRPQDRQFILSSKKLLLSDSGFYLCAWSAGAGSNQPQHFGDGTRLSIL.

The chain is built from TRBV5-1 and TRBJ2-7, with D possibly being TRBD2 (7 bases). V was clipped by 4 bases and J by 4 bases, with 21 bases between them. From germline, CDR1 is SGHRS and CDR2 YFSETQ. The CDR3 is 16 amino acids. In DNA, the CDR3 is TGCGCCAGCAGCAGAGGGGCCGGGGGGCCCGTTTACGAGCAGTACTTC. Translating it yields CASSRGAGGPVYEQYF.